The clone carrying this TCR beta chain has just a few counts. The data belong to a study of blood T cell repertoires in COVID-19. V trimming: 6 bases; J trimming: 2 bases; junction bases outside the gene matches: 6. This CDR3 is 16 amino acids long. Germline V gives CDR1 SGHKS, CDR2 YYEKEE (reference sequence). Here immunoSEQ multiplex PCR was the method, and the copy in TCRdb shows in-frame clones only, minus some. This table holds roughly 260,000 clones, about 90% found once. The receptor was isolated from a woman in her forties or fifties who had recovered from COVID-19. V is TRBV5-5 and J is TRBJ2-6; 9 bases line up with TRBD2. The sequencing sample was made of peripheral blood. Here the CDR3 reads CASKAGGPTGANVLTF. The CDR3 nucleotides are TGTGCCAGCAAGGCGGGAGGGCCAACTGGGGCCAACGTCCTGACTTTC.